Listed here are 8 T cell receptor beta chains from one sample, sequenced in a study of blood T cell repertoires in COVID-19. TCRdb's table, derived via immunoSEQ multiplex PCR, lists solely in-frame clones and lacks some. This sample yields 150,000 to 200,000 clones, of which over 60% are seen a single time; approximately 26% belongs to the top ten. The sequenced material came from peripheral blood. The source is a woman in her seventies with acute or convalescent COVID-19.

The rearrangement uses TRBV2 and TRBJ1-4; 7 bases line up with TRBD1. Trimming took 2 bases from V and 16 from J; bases not matched to a gene: 7. The CDR3 has 12 amino acids. Germline V gene sequence: CDR1 SNHLY, CDR2 FYNNEI. CDR3 region: CASSEPTGRGFF. DNA for the CDR3: TGTGCCAGCAGTGAACCGACAGGGAGAGGGTTTTTT. Full variable domain (outside the CDR3, taken from reference TRBV2 and TRBJ1-4): EPEVTQTPSHQVTQMGQEVILRCVPISNHLYFYWYRQILGQKVEFLVSFYNNEISEKSEIFDDQFSVERPDGSNFTLKIRSTKLEDSAMYFCASSEPTGRGFFGSGTQLSVL.

The V and J genes are TRBV2 and TRBJ2-2, with 7 bases that match TRBD2. Germline V lookup: CDR1 SNHLY, CDR2 FYNNEI. The V and J ends lost 5 bases and 5 bases, in that order; junction bases with no gene match: 8. The CDR3 is made up of 15 amino acids. CDR3 sequence reads: CASSTQAGRTGELFF. CDR3 nucleotide sequence: TGTGCCAGCAGTACCCAAGCGGGAAGGACCGGGGAGCTGTTTTTT.

CDR3 nucleotides: TGTGCCAGCAGTGAATTGACAGGGTCGAATTCACCCCTCCACTTT. Translated, it gives CASSELTGSNSPLHF. V and J are TRBV6-1 and TRBJ1-6; TRBD1 agrees at 7 bases. After removal of 2 bases from V and 7 bases from J, the junction contained 5 bases not matched to a gene. This CDR3 spans 15 amino acids. Germline V gives CDR1 MNHNS, CDR2 SASEGT.

This chain uses TRBV27 with TRBJ1-1; TRBD1 matches at 8 bases. The CDR3 has 14 amino acids. V shed 5 bases, J shed 5 bases, and the junction held 7 bases outside the gene matches. Germline V CDR1 and CDR2: MNHEY, SMNVEV (reference sequence). This chain's CDR3 is CASSADRVRTEAFF. The DNA of the CDR3 is TGTGCCAGCAGTGCGGACAGGGTCAGGACTGAAGCTTTCTTT.

V usage is TRBV14 and J usage is TRBJ2-7; 13 bases line up with TRBD2. V lost 4 bases to trimming and J lost 4 bases; unmatched junction nucleotides: 13. Germline loops: CDR1 SGHDN, CDR2 FVKESK. CDR3 size: 18 residues. CDR3 loop: CASSPYPRTSGSNYEQYF. The DNA for the CDR3 is TGTGCCAGCAGCCCTTATCCCCGGACTAGCGGGAGTAATTACGAGCAGTACTTC.

This clone appeared a single time. CDR3 loop: CASSQDRWMAGAETQYF. The CDR3 DNA reads as TGTGCCAGCAGCCAAGATAGGTGGATGGCGGGGGCTGAGACCCAGTACTTC. The V and J genes are TRBV3-1 (or the pseudogene TRBV3-2) and TRBJ2-5, with D possibly being TRBD2 (7 bases). CDR1 is LGHDT, CDR2 YNNKEL, per germline (reference sequence). CDR3 length: 17 amino acids. Trimming pared 0 bases from V and 5 bases from J, leaving 19 bases between.

The chain is built from TRBV4-2 and TRBJ2-5, with 13 positions matching TRBD2. The CDR3 is 17 residues long. CDR1 is LGHNA and CDR2 is YNFKEQ in the germline V gene. V lost 8 bases and J lost 0; bases outside the gene matches: 9. CDR3 in amino acids: CASQAGTSGNHQETQYF. The CDR3 DNA reads as TGTGCCAGCCAAGCAGGGACTAGCGGGAACCACCAAGAGACCCAGTACTTC.

The rearrangement uses TRBV2 and TRBJ2-1, with D unclear. This CDR3 is built from 14 residues. Trimming pared 5 bases from V and 2 bases from J, leaving 10 bases between. Germline V gene lookup returns CDR1 SNHLY and CDR2 FYNNEI. CDR3 sequence (DNA): TGTGCCAGCAGTCGTCGCGGTCCCTACAATGAGCAGTTCTTC. Protein: CASSRRGPYNEQFF.